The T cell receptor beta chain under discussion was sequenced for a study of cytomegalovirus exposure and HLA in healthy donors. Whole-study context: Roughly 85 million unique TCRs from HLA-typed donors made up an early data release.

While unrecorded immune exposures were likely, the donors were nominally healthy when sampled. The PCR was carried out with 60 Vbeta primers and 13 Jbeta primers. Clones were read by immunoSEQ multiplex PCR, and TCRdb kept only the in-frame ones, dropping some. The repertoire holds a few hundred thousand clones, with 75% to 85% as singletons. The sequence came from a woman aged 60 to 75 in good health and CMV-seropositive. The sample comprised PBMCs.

CDR3 DNA: TGTGCCAGTAGTAAGACCCTACAGGGGGTAGAGACCCAGTACTTC. Its translation: CASSKTLQGVETQYF. The chain uses TRBV19 and TRBJ2-5, with 8 bases identical to TRBD1. Germline V gives CDR1 LNHDA, CDR2 SQIVND (reference sequence). V was clipped by 4 bases and J by 4 bases; unmatched bases: 8. The CDR3 loop spans 15 amino acids.